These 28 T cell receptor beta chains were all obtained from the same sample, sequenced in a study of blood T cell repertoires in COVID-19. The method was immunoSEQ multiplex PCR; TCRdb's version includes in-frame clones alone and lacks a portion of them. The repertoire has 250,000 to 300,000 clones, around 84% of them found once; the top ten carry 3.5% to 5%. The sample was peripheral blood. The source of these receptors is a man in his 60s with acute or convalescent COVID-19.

CDR3 sequence: CASSPIVTGLGETQYF. In DNA form, the CDR3 reads TGTGCCAGCTCACCCATCGTTACAGGGTTGGGGGAGACCCAGTACTTC. This chain joins TRBV18 and TRBJ2-5, with D possibly matching TRBD1 (6 bases). This CDR3 comprises 16 residues. Trimming took 3 bases from V and 5 from J, leaving 19 bases between them. Germline V gene sequence: CDR1 KGHSH, CDR2 LQKENI.

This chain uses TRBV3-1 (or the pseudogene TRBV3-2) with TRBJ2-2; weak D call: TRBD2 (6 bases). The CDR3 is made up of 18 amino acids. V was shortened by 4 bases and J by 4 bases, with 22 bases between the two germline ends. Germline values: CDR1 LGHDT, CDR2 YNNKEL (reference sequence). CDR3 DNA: TGTGCCAGCAGCCCTCGTTGGGGTAGCGGAACCTCCACCGGGGAGCTGTTTTTT. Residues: CASSPRWGSGTSTGELFF.

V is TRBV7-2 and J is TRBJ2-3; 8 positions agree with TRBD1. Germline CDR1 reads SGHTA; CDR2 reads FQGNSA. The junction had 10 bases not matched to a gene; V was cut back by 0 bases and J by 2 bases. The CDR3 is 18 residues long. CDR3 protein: CASSLARATGVTTDTQYF. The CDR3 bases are TGTGCCAGCAGCTTAGCCCGAGCGACAGGGGTAACCACAGATACGCAGTATTTT.

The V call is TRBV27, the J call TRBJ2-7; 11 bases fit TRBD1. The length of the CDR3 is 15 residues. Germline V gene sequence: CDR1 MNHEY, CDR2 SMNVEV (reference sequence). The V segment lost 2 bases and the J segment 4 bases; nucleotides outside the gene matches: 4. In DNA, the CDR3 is TGTGCCAGCAGTTTACGGACAGGGGGCGGATACGAGCAGTACTTC. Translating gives CASSLRTGGGYEQYF.

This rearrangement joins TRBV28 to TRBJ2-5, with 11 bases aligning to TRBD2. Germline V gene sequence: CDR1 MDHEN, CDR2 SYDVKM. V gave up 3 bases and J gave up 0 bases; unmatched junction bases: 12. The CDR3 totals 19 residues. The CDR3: CASSFSLAGGPVYQETQYF. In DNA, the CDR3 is TGTGCCAGCAGTTTCTCCTTAGCGGGAGGGCCGGTGTACCAAGAGACCCAGTACTTC.

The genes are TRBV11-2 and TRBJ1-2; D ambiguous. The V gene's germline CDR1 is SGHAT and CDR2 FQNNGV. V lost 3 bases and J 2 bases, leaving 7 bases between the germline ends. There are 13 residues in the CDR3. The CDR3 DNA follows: TGTGCCAGCAGCTTGTCAGCGAACTATGGCTACACCTTC. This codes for CASSLSANYGYTF.

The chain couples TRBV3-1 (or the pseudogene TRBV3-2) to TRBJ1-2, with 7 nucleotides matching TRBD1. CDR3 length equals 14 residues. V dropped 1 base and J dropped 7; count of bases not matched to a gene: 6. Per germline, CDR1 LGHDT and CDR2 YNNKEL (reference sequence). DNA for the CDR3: TGTGCCAGCAGCCAAGCCGTCGACAGGGCTGGCTACACCTTC. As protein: CASSQAVDRAGYTF.

The CDR3 reads CASSPTGGVVTQYF. CDR3 DNA: TGTGCCAGCAGCCCCACCGGCGGGGTGGTGACGCAGTATTTT. The gene calls are TRBV6-6 and TRBJ2-3; the D gene is possibly TRBD2 (6 bases). CDR1 is MNHNY and CDR2 is SVGAGI in the germline V gene (reference sequence). The V gene lost 6 bases and the J gene lost 9 bases, with 19 bases spanning the gap. CDR3 length equals 14 residues.

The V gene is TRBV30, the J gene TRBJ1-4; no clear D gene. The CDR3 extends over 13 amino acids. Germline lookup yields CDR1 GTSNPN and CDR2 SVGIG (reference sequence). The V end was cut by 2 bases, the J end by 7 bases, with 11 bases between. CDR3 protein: CAWSHGPSEKLFF. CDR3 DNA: TGTGCCTGGAGTCATGGGCCAAGTGAAAAACTGTTTTTT.

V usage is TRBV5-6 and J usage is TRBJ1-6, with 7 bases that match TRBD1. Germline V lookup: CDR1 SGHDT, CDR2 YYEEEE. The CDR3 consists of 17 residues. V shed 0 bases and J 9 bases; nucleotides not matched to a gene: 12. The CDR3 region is CASSLEGAGTLASPLHF. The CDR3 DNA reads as TGTGCCAGCAGCTTGGAGGGGGCAGGCACTCTCGCTTCACCCCTCCACTTT.

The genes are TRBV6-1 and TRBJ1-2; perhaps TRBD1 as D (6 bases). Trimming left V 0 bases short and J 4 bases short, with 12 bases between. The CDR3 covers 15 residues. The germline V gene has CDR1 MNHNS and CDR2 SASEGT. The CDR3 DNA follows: TGTGCCAGCAGTGAAGCGCTCTTGGGGGCCTATGGCTACACCTTC. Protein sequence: CASSEALLGAYGYTF.

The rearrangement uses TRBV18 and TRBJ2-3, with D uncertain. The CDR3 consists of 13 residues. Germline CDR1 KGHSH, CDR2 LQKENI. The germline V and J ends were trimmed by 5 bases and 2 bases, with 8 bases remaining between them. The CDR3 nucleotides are TGTGCCAGCTCAACTCACTCCACAGATACGCAGTATTTT. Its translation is CASSTHSTDTQYF.

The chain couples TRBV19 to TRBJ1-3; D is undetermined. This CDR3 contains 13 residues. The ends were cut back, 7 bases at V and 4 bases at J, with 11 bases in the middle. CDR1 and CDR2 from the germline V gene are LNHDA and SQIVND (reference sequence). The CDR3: CASTQLPGNTIYF. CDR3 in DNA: TGTGCCAGTACCCAACTGCCCGGAAACACCATATATTTT.

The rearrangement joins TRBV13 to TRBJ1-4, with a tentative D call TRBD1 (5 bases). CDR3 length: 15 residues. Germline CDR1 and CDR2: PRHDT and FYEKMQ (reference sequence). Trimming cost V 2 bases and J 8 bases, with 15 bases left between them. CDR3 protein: CASSLWQGGAEKLFF. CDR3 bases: TGTGCCAGCAGCTTATGGCAGGGAGGGGCCGAAAAACTGTTTTTT.

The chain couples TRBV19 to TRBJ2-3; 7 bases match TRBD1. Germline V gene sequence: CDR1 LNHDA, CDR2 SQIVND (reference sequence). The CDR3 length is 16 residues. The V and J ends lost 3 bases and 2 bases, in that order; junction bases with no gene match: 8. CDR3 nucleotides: TGTGCCAGTAGTATTCATTCGACAGGGTACACAGATACGCAGTATTTT. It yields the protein CASSIHSTGYTDTQYF.

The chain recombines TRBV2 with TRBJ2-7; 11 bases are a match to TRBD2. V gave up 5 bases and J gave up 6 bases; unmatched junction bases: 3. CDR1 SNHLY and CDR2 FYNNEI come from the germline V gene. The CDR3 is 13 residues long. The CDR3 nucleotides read TGTGCCAGCAGTCTAGCGGGGGGCCGCGAGCAGTACTTC. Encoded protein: CASSLAGGREQYF.

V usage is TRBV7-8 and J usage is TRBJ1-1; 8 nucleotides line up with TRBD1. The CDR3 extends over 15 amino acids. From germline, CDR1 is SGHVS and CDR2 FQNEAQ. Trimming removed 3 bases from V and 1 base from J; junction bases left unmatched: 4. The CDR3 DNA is TGTGCCAGCAGCTTGGCGGACAGGGCGAACACTGAAGCTTTCTTT. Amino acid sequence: CASSLADRANTEAFF.

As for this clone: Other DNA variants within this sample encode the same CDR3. The CDR3 is CASSSGTSGSREQYF. CDR3 DNA sequence: TGTGCCAGTAGTTCTGGGACTAGCGGGAGTCGAGAGCAGTACTTC. This rearrangement joins TRBV19 to TRBJ2-7; 14 positions agree with TRBD2. Germline V gives CDR1 LNHDA, CDR2 SQIVND (reference sequence). The CDR3 consists of 15 residues. V shed 5 bases and J 7 bases; nucleotides not matched to a gene: 7. Combining the CDR3 with reference TRBV19 and TRBJ2-7 gives the whole variable domain DGGITQSPKYLFRKEGQNVTLSCEQNLNHDAMYWYRQDPGQGLRLIYYSQIVNDFQKGDIAEGYSVSREKKESFPLTVTSAQKNPTAFYLCASSSGTSGSREQYFGPGTRLTVT.

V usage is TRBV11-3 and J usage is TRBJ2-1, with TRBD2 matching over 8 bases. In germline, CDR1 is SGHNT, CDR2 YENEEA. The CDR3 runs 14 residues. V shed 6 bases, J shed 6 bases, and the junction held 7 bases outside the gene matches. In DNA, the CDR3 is TGTGCCAGCAGTTTAACCGGGACTAGCAATGAGCAGTTCTTC. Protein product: CASSLTGTSNEQFF. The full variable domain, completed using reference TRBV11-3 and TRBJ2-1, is EAGVVQSPRYKIIEKKQPVAFWCNPISGHNTLYWYLQNLGQGPELLIRYENEEAVDDSQLPKDRFSAERLKGVDSTLKIQPAELGDSAVYLCASSLTGTSNEQFFGPGTRLTVL.

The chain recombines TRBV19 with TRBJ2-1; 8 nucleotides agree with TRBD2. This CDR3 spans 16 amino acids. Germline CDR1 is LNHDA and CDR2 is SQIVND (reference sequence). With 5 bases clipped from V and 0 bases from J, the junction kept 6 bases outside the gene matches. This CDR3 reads CASSPTSAHSYNEQFF. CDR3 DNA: TGTGCCAGTAGTCCGACTAGCGCGCACTCCTACAATGAGCAGTTCTTC.

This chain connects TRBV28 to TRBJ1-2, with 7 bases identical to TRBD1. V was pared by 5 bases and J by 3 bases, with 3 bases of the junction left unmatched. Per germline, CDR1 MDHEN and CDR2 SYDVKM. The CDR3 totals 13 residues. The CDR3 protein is CASSLTGDYGYTF. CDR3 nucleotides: TGTGCCAGCAGTCTCACAGGGGACTATGGCTACACCTTC.

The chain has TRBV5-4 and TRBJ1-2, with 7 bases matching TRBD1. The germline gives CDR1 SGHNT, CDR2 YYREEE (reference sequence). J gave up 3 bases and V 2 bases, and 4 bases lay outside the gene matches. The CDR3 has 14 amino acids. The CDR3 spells CASSLRDSHYGYTF. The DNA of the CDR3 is TGTGCCAGCAGCTTAAGGGACAGCCACTATGGCTACACCTTC.

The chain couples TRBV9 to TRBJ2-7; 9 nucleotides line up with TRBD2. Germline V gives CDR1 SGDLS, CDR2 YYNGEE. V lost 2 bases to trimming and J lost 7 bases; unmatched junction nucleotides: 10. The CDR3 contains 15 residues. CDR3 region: CASSVSPGLADEQYF. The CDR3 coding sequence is TGTGCCAGCAGCGTGTCCCCGGGACTAGCTGATGAGCAGTACTTC.

DNA for the CDR3: TGCGCCAGCAGCCAAACGGGACAGGCCGAGGCCGAGCAGTACTTC. Protein: CASSQTGQAEAEQYF. The rearrangement joins TRBV4-3 to TRBJ2-7; 8 bases align to TRBD1. The ends lost 2 bases at V and 6 bases at J; junction bases unmatched: 9. The CDR3 sequence is 15 residues long. CDR1 and CDR2 (germline): LGHNA, YSLEER.

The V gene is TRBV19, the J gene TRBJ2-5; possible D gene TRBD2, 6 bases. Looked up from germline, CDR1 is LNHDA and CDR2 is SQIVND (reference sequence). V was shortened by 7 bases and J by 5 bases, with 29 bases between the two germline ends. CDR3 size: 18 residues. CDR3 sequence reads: CASTDGGSGAPLAETQYF. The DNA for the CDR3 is TGTGCCAGTACCGATGGGGGGTCCGGGGCTCCCCTAGCGGAGACCCAGTACTTC.

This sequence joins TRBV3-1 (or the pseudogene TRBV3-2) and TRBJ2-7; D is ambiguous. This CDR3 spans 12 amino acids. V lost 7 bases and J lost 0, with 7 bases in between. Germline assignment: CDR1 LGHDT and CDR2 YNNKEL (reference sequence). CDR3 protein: CASTQSSYEQYF. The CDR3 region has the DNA TGTGCCAGCACACAAAGCTCCTACGAGCAGTACTTC.

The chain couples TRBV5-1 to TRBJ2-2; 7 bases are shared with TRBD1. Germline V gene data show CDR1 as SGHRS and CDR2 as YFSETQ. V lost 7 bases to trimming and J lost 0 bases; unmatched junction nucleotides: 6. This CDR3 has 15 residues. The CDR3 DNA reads TGCGCCAGCGCCCTGGGACAGTCGAACACCGGGGAGCTGTTTTTT. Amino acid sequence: CASALGQSNTGELFF.

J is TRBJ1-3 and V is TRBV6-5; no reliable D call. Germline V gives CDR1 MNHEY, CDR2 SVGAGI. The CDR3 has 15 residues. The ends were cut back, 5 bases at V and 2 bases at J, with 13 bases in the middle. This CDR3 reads CASSPTRQPGNTIYF. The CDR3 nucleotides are TGTGCCAGCAGTCCGACCCGACAACCTGGAAACACCATATATTTT.